These 11 T cell receptor beta chains were all obtained from the same sample, sequenced in a study of T cell clonality in common variable immunodeficiency. Study-level results: Fewer deletions and N-nucleotide insertions were reportedly seen in common variable immunodeficiency TCR beta sequences.

The table came from immunoSEQ multiplex PCR; TCRdb's copy has only in-frame clones and leaves some out. This repertoire holds 15,000 to 25,000 clones, and none appear only once. These receptors' targets are unknown. Material: peripheral blood mononuclear cells. The receptors come from a human donor with common variable immunodeficiency.

This clone was detected a few times. The read finishes 3 residues shy of the CDR3 end, and the germline J gene is used to complete it. The chain employs TRBV20-1 and TRBJ2-5, with 11 positions matching TRBD2. The V gene end was trimmed by 6 bases and the J gene end by 7 bases; junction bases not matched to a gene: 7. CDR3 length: 13 amino acids. Germline values: CDR1 DFQATT, CDR2 SNEGSKA (reference sequence). The sequenced CDR3 bases are TGCAGTGCGCCACTAGCGGGAGAGGGGACC. As protein: CSAPLAGEGT. The whole CDR3 is CSAPLAGEGTQYF.

This clone was seen many times. The CDR3 is cut off 3 residues early in the read; its end comes from the germline J gene. The V gene is TRBV7-2, the J gene TRBJ2-5; 10 bases align to TRBD1. Trimming cost V 5 bases and J 4 bases; bases outside gene matches: 4. Germline V gene sequence: CDR1 SGHTA, CDR2 FQGNSA. The CDR3 spans 14 residues. CDR3 region: CASSQRTGGETQYF. CDR3 bases read: TGTGCCAGCAGCCAACGGACAGGGGGAGAGACC.

This clone showed up many times. Sequencing ends 3 residues short of the CDR3 end; the germline J gene provides the rest. V gene TRBV19 combines with J gene TRBJ2-1; 10 bases fit TRBD2. The J segment lost 9 bases and the V segment lost 5 bases, leaving 7 bases of the junction unmatched. The CDR3 is 14 amino acids. The V gene's germline CDR1 is LNHDA and CDR2 SQIVND (reference sequence). CDR3 DNA, as far as it was read: TGTGCCAGTAGTGAGCTAGCGGGAGTGGGTGAG. Translation: CASSELAGVGE. The full CDR3 protein reads CASSELAGVGEQFF.

This clone occurred many times. The CDR3 end lies 3 residues beyond the end of the read and is filled in from the germline J gene. The V gene is TRBV18, the J gene TRBJ2-1; D is unclear. V lost 6 bases and J 6 bases, leaving 6 bases between the germline ends. This CDR3 contains 11 residues. Per the germline V gene, CDR1 is KGHSH and CDR2 is LQKENI. The part of the CDR3 DNA that was read is TGTGCCAGCTCGGCCGTCAATGAG. Protein product: CASSAVNE. The entire CDR3 is CASSAVNEQFF.

There are many counts of this clone. The CDR3: CASSLEANQPQHF. The part of the CDR3 DNA that was read is TGTGCCAGCAGCTTAGAGGCCAATCAGCCC. The rearrangement uses TRBV7-6 and TRBJ1-5; unclear D gene. The observed sequence ends 3 residues before the CDR3 terminus, with the missing tail filled in from the germline J gene. This CDR3 spans 13 amino acids. Per germline, CDR1 SGHVS and CDR2 FNYEAQ. Trimming removed 1 base from V and 3 bases from J, with 4 bases in between.

Remarks on this clone: Read data end 3 residues before the CDR3 end; the end is taken from the germline J gene. J is TRBJ2-2 and V is TRBV19, with 8 positions matching TRBD1. The V segment lost 3 bases and the J segment 2 bases; nucleotides outside the gene matches: 2. Germline V lookup: CDR1 LNHDA, CDR2 SQIVND (reference sequence). This CDR3 has 15 residues. CDR3 region: CASSIGQGNTGELFF. CDR3 DNA (partial): TGTGCCAGTAGTATCGGACAGGGCAACACCGGGGAG.

This clone was observed a handful of times. The sequence runs out 3 residues before the end of the CDR3; the remainder is reconstructed from the germline J gene. V and J are TRBV25-1 and TRBJ2-1; TRBD2 matches 9 bases. V was clipped by 3 bases and J by 7 bases; unmatched bases: 7. The CDR3 length is 15 residues. CDR1 is MGHDK and CDR2 is SYGVNS in the germline V gene. CDR3 in amino acids: CASSDPSGNVNEQFF. CDR3 bases read: TGTGCCAGCAGTGATCCTAGCGGGAATGTGAATGAG.

This clone was found many times. The DNA ends 3 residues before the CDR3 does, and the rest of the CDR3 is filled in from the germline J gene. The J gene is TRBJ1-2, the V gene TRBV7-9; D is unclear. The CDR3 is 13 residues long. Trimming took 5 bases from V and 3 from J, leaving 10 bases between them. Per germline, CDR1 SEHNR and CDR2 FQNEAQ (reference sequence). Here the CDR3 reads CASSPHRDYGYTF. Partial CDR3 DNA: TGTGCCAGCAGCCCCCACAGAGACTATGGC.

This clone was recorded at least ten times. The read ends 3 residues before the CDR3 terminus; that terminus is restored from the germline J gene. This chain connects TRBV5-1 to TRBJ2-1; 8 bases match TRBD2. Trimming cost V 4 bases and J 4 bases; bases outside gene matches: 7. From germline, CDR1 is SGHRS and CDR2 YFSETQ. This CDR3 region has 15 residues. The sequenced CDR3 bases are TGCGCCAGCAGCCTTGGACTAGCCTCTTACAATGAG. Its protein product is CASSLGLASYNE. The CDR3 in full is CASSLGLASYNEQFF.

The chain's CDR3 is CASSPTSGSSYEQYF. The part of the CDR3 DNA that was read is TGTGCCAGCAGCCCCACTAGCGGGTCTTCCTACGAG. The rearrangement uses TRBV5-4 and TRBJ2-7; 9 bases fit TRBD2. The CDR3 end is not reached by the read, which stops 3 residues before it; the germline J gene fills it in. The CDR3 runs to 15 residues. The V gene's germline CDR1 is SGHNT and CDR2 YYREEE (reference sequence). The ends lost 4 bases at V and 1 base at J; junction bases unmatched: 6.

This clone was seen ten or more times. With the read ending 3 residues before the CDR3 end, the germline J gene is used to fill in that end. The chain links TRBV5-1 to TRBJ2-7, with TRBD2 identical over 7 bases. Germline CDR1 SGHRS, CDR2 YFSETQ. With 2 bases clipped from V and 3 bases from J, the junction kept 5 bases outside the gene matches. The CDR3 spans 14 residues. CDR3 DNA, as far as it was read: TGCGCCAGCAGCTTACGGGACTACTTCTACGAG. Its translation is CASSLRDYFYE. The complete CDR3 reads CASSLRDYFYEQYF.